The next 15 T cell receptor beta chains were all read from a single sample in a study of T cells in narcolepsy. Measured with immunoSEQ multiplex PCR; TCRdb has only the in-frame clones, and not every one. The sample consists of 30,000 or so clones, about 80% of them appearing once. Sequences were obtained from CD45RA- memory CD4+ T cells from PBMCs. These receptors were obtained from a human donor with narcolepsy.

J is TRBJ2-1 and V is TRBV5-1; 10 nucleotides align to TRBD2. CDR1 SGHRS and CDR2 YFSETQ come from the germline V gene. The trim removed 1 base at V and 7 bases at J, leaving 8 bases unmatched. This CDR3 is built from 16 residues. CDR3 loop: CASSLFPAGGQNEQFF. The CDR3 nucleotides are TGCGCCAGCAGCTTGTTCCCAGCGGGGGGGCAGAATGAGCAGTTCTTC. Filled out from reference TRBV5-1 and TRBJ2-1, the complete variable domain reads KAGVTQTPRYLIKTRGQQVTLSCSPISGHRSVSWYQQTPGQGLQFLFEYFSETQRNKGNFPGRFSGRQFSNSRSEMNVSTLELGDSALYLCASSLFPAGGQNEQFFGPGTRLTVL.

This clone was counted a single time. V and J are TRBV23-1 and TRBJ1-5; possibly TRBD1 for D (5 bases). TRBV23-1 is assigned to the ORF class and has an uncertain function. There are 17 residues in the CDR3. V was clipped by 3 bases and J by 0 bases, with 15 bases between them. The CDR3 protein is CASSQRFRGVSNQPQHF. In nucleotides, the CDR3 is TGCGCCAGCAGTCAGAGATTCCGGGGGGTTAGCAATCAGCCCCAGCATTTT.

The chain uses TRBV30 and TRBJ1-5, with 7 bases aligning to TRBD1. This CDR3 spans 13 amino acids. V shed 3 bases, J shed 3 bases, and the junction held 2 bases outside the gene matches. Germline assignment: CDR1 GTSNPN and CDR2 SVGIG (reference sequence). The CDR3 sequence is CAWRTGDNQPQHF. In DNA, the CDR3 is TGTGCCTGGAGAACAGGGGACAATCAGCCCCAGCATTTT.

CDR3 amino acids: CASSIPNDPYEQYF. The CDR3 DNA sequence: TGTGCCAGTAGTATCCCGAACGACCCCTACGAGCAGTACTTC. V usage is TRBV19 and J usage is TRBJ2-7; no clear D. There are 14 residues in the CDR3. V was cut by 3 bases and J by 2 bases, with 11 bases left in between. Germline CDR1 is LNHDA and CDR2 is SQIVND (reference sequence).

The chain has TRBV14 and TRBJ1-6, with D unresolved. Trimming pared 1 base from V and 9 bases from J, leaving 19 bases between. This CDR3 is 17 amino acids long. Germline lookup yields CDR1 SGHDN and CDR2 FVKESK. The CDR3 bases are TGTGCCAGCAGCCAAGGGGCAACGGAAGTCGGGATTTCACCCCTCCACTTT. It translates to CASSQGATEVGISPLHF.

This clone was seen a handful of times. The rearrangement links TRBV6-6 to TRBJ1-5; tentative D call: TRBD1 (6 bases). The length of the CDR3 is 15 residues. V lost 8 bases and J lost 0, with 14 bases in between. Germline V gives CDR1 MNHNY, CDR2 SVGAGI (reference sequence). CDR3 coding DNA: TGTGCCAGCCTTGGAGGGGGGGGTAGCAATCAGCCCCAGCATTTT. This encodes CASLGGGGSNQPQHF.

The V gene is TRBV9, the J gene TRBJ1-1; D uncertain. With 4 bases removed from V and 6 bases from J, the gap between germline ends came to 16 bases. CDR3 size: 14 residues. Germline CDR1 reads SGDLS; CDR2 reads YYNGEE. CDR3: CASSPLGGLAEAFF. The CDR3 DNA reads TGTGCCAGCAGCCCTCTCGGAGGGTTAGCTGAAGCTTTCTTT.

By its share, this clone is medium-sized. The rearrangement uses TRBV27 and TRBJ2-7; 9 bases align to TRBD2. Germline loops: CDR1 MNHEY, CDR2 SMNVEV (reference sequence). V shed 11 bases, J shed 7 bases, and the junction held 15 bases outside the gene matches. The CDR3 is 14 amino acids. CDR3 in amino acids: CACRLAGLSGEQYF. Written as DNA, the CDR3 is TGTGCCTGCCGTCTAGCGGGGCTTTCGGGGGAGCAGTACTTC.

The chain employs TRBV5-6 and TRBJ1-1; no firm D call. The germline gives CDR1 SGHDT, CDR2 YYEEEE. The CDR3 loop spans 14 amino acids. V lost 0 bases and J lost 1, with 7 bases in between. DNA for the CDR3: TGTGCCAGCAGCTTGGGTGACCGGAACACTGAAGCTTTCTTT. Translation gives CASSLGDRNTEAFF.

This clone occurred once. The chain couples TRBV28 to TRBJ1-2; D is possibly TRBD1 (6 bases). V was pared by 6 bases and J by 5 bases, with 13 bases between. CDR3 size: 13 residues. From germline, CDR1 is MDHEN and CDR2 SYDVKM. In DNA, the CDR3 is TGTGCCAGCAGCTTAGGACAGATATATGGCTACACCTTC. As protein: CASSLGQIYGYTF.

The chain combines TRBV7-8 with TRBJ2-2; a possible D gene is TRBD1 (6 bases). The CDR3 spans 16 residues. V lost 2 bases, J lost 1 base, and 11 bases lay in between. Germline V gives CDR1 SGHVS, CDR2 FQNEAQ. CDR3 loop: CASSLRVQGNTGELFF. The CDR3 nucleotides are TGTGCCAGCAGCTTAAGGGTACAGGGGAACACCGGGGAGCTGTTTTTT.

A word on this clone: Other DNA sequences in this sample translate to the same CDR3. The J gene is TRBJ1-1, the V gene TRBV9; weak D call: TRBD1 (6 bases). V lost 4 bases to trimming and J lost 0 bases, with 25 bases between them. Per germline, CDR1 SGDLS and CDR2 YYNGEE. There are 19 residues in the CDR3. Here the CDR3 reads CASSPLTGAGVGVNTEAFF. CDR3 in DNA: TGTGCCAGCAGCCCCCTCACGGGGGCAGGGGTAGGGGTGAACACTGAAGCTTTCTTT.

This clone was picked up one time. The V and J genes are TRBV19 and TRBJ1-5; 11 bases are a match to TRBD1. V lost 5 bases and J lost 4; bases outside the gene matches: 16. The CDR3 runs 19 residues. The germline CDR1 and CDR2 sequences are LNHDA and SQIVND (reference sequence). The CDR3 loop reads CASSASGQGGVLRNQPQHF. CDR3 sequence (DNA): TGTGCCAGTAGTGCCTCGGGACAGGGGGGAGTTTTAAGGAATCAGCCCCAGCATTTT. Looking up the rest from reference TRBV19 and TRBJ1-5 gives the full variable domain: DGGITQSPKYLFRKEGQNVTLSCEQNLNHDAMYWYRQDPGQGLRLIYYSQIVNDFQKGDIAEGYSVSREKKESFPLTVTSAQKNPTAFYLCASSASGQGGVLRNQPQHFGDGTRLSIL.

The chain has TRBV14 and TRBJ1-3, with 8 bases identical to TRBD1. Unmatched junction bases numbered 21, after V lost 0 bases and J lost 8 bases. The CDR3 sequence is 20 residues long. CDR1 and CDR2 (germline): SGHDN, FVKESK. The CDR3 nucleotides are TGTGCCAGCAGCCAAGAGGTGAGGACAGGGCAAGCTCGTACCCGTGACACCATATATTTT. It is translated as CASSQEVRTGQARTRDTIYF.

This clone has just a few counts. This rearrangement joins TRBV10-3 to TRBJ1-1; D might be TRBD1 (6 bases). The CDR3 length is 13 residues. Trimming shortened V by 7 bases and J by 1 base, and 10 bases separated the two germline ends. CDR1 is ENHRY, CDR2 SYGVKD, per germline. CDR3: CAIIGDTNTEAFF. The CDR3, as DNA: TGTGCCATCATTGGGGACACGAACACTGAAGCTTTCTTT.